This TCR beta chain was captured by sequencing in a study of blood T cells in healthy people across ages. The authors ran a second PCR of 7 to 11 cycles using a sample-barcoded 5' primer and a J-beta primer mix. Each CDR3 protein gets one entry after TCRdb re-called the 5' RACE reads with MiXCR. Counted here are 1.8 million or so distinct CDR3 sequences, about two fifths occurring once; the ten biggest clones make up approximately 22%. Sequencing used blood. This TCR derives from a human donor in good health.

This CDR3 reads CASSPHQGGDYGYTF. The CDR3 DNA sequence: TGTGCCAGCAGCCCTCATCAGGGAGGTGACTATGGCTACACCTTC. The chain recombines TRBV9 with TRBJ1-2; D possibly corresponds to TRBD1 (5 bases). Per germline, CDR1 SGDLS and CDR2 YYNGEE. The CDR3 has 15 residues. V was clipped by 4 bases and J by 3 bases, with 16 bases between them.